The following is a T cell receptor (beta chain) sequence with its context. Antigen specificity is unknown. This CDR3 is built from 13 residues. CDR1 WSHSY and CDR2 SAAADI come from the germline V gene. Trimming pared 7 bases from V and 5 bases from J, leaving 11 bases between. Sequencing was performed with immunoSEQ multiplex PCR; in TCRdb, only in-frame clones are kept and a portion is missing. This sample has about 1.5 million clones, with approximately 98% found just once. This entry comes from a study of shared clonotypes between healthy human individuals. Study outcomes and limitations: The donor pool, a small one, limited the genetic and exposure-history diversity represented.

The rearrangement joins TRBV10-2 to TRBJ2-2, with unresolved D. The source material was naive CD4+ T cells sorted from blood. Subset of the sample: CD45RA+ positively selected. This TCR was recovered from a man between 25 and 39 years old in good health. CDR3 sequence: CASNLWGTGELFF. The CDR3 region has the DNA TGCGCCAGCAACCTCTGGGGAACCGGGGAGCTGTTTTTT.